The 28 T cell receptor beta chains reported below all come from one sample, sequenced in a study of naive and memory T cell subsets. The sample's treatment: skin biopsy from PPD injection site in Mantoux-positive individual. A UMI-containing oligonucleotide was joined by 3' ligation to the TCR cDNA template. Amplification of ligated cDNA took four PCR rounds with SP2 and nested alpha and beta constant primers. In TCRdb, the UMI-ligation and nested PCR reads were re-called with MiXCR into one record per CDR3 protein. The sample includes 11,000 to 15,000 distinct CDR3 sequences, around 5.5% seen only once; the top ten take roughly 8%. The sample in question was skin, obtained from a tuberculin skin test site. These receptors were obtained from an adult in good health.

Ten or more counts support this clonotype. The chain couples TRBV28 to TRBJ2-1; D gene ambiguous. The CDR3 runs 15 residues. V was shortened by 5 bases and J by 6 bases, with 17 bases between the two germline ends. Looked up from germline, CDR1 is MDHEN and CDR2 is SYDVKM. CDR3 in DNA: TGTGCCAGCAGTAGACCCCAGACCCCTCTCAATGAGCAGTTCTTC. As protein: CASSRPQTPLNEQFF. The variable domain in full, with the rest retrieved from reference TRBV28 and TRBJ2-1, is DVKVTQSSRYLVKRTGEKVFLECVQDMDHENMFWYRQDPGLGLRLIYFSYDVKMKEKGDIPEGYSVSREKKERFSLILESASTNQTSMYLCASSRPQTPLNEQFFGPGTRLTVL.

This clonotype was found many times. The genes are TRBV4-1 and TRBJ2-6, with a tentative D call TRBD2 (6 bases). V was pared by 4 bases and J by 0 bases, with 10 bases between. CDR1 is MGHRA and CDR2 is YSYEKL in the germline V gene. This CDR3 comprises 16 residues. The CDR3 DNA follows: TGCGCCAGCAGCCTGCGGGGCAGCTCTGGGGCCAACGTCCTGACTTTC. It is translated as CASSLRGSSGANVLTF.

This clonotype was counted between two and nine times. The chain couples TRBV29-1 to TRBJ1-1; the D is unclear. In germline, CDR1 is SQVTM, CDR2 ANQGSEA. This CDR3 is 13 amino acids long. V lost 4 bases and J lost 4, with 13 bases in between. The CDR3 DNA reads as TGCAGCGTTGTTTTGGGTTCTGGCACTGAAGCTTTCTTT. Its translation: CSVVLGSGTEAFF. Looking up the rest from reference TRBV29-1 and TRBJ1-1 gives the full variable domain: SAVISQKPSRDICQRGTSLTIQCQVDSQVTMMFWYRQQPGQSLTLIATANQGSEATYESGFVIDKFPISRPNLTFSTLTVSNMSPEDSSIYLCSVVLGSGTEAFFGQGTRLTVV.

Ten or more counts support this clonotype. This chain uses TRBV19 with TRBJ1-4; TRBD1 is a possible D gene (5 bases). Germline V gene data show CDR1 as LNHDA and CDR2 as SQIVND (reference sequence). This CDR3 comprises 20 residues. The V end was cut by 5 bases, the J end by 6 bases, with 31 bases between. DNA of the CDR3: TGTGCCAGTAGTTCCCGCCGGGGCGGCGGCCACGAGAGCGGTTATGAAAAACTGTTTTTT. Translation gives CASSSRRGGGHESGYEKLFF. The complete variable domain, with remaining parts taken from reference TRBV19 and TRBJ1-4, reads DGGITQSPKYLFRKEGQNVTLSCEQNLNHDAMYWYRQDPGQGLRLIYYSQIVNDFQKGDIAEGYSVSREKKESFPLTVTSAQKNPTAFYLCASSSRRGGGHESGYEKLFFGSGTQLSVL.

This clonotype was seen a few times. Since a much larger clone is just one base distant, this may be a read error. The rearrangement uses TRBV28 and TRBJ2-1; a weak D match, TRBD1 (5 bases). The CDR3 sequence is 16 residues long. The V gene's germline CDR1 is MDHEN and CDR2 SYDVKM. Trimming pared 3 bases from V and 6 bases from J, leaving 18 bases between. For the CDR3, the DNA is TGTGCCAGCAGTTTCCACATGGGGCTATATGGCAATGAGCAGTTCTTC. Its protein product is CASSFHMGLYGNEQFF. Full variable domain (remainder filled in from reference TRBV28 and TRBJ2-1): DVKVTQSSRYLVKRTGEKVFLECVQDMDHENMFWYRQDPGLGLRLIYFSYDVKMKEKGDIPEGYSVSREKKERFSLILESASTNQTSMYLCASSFHMGLYGNEQFFGPGTRLTVL.

Sample share makes this clonotype medium-sized. The genes are TRBV27 and TRBJ2-3; D remains ambiguous. V lost 2 bases to trimming and J lost 0 bases, with 9 bases between them. The CDR3 spans 15 residues. CDR1 and CDR2 (germline): MNHEY, SMNVEV (reference sequence). The CDR3 reads CASSLRGISTDTQYF. The CDR3 DNA reads as TGTGCCAGCAGTTTACGTGGGATTAGCACAGATACGCAGTATTTT.

This clonotype was seen ten or more times. The chain uses TRBV3-1 and TRBJ1-5, with D uncertain. The V gene lost 0 bases and the J gene lost 4 bases, with 4 bases spanning the gap. This CDR3 has 13 amino acids. The germline CDR1 and CDR2 sequences are LGHDT and YNNKEL (reference sequence). The CDR3 region has the DNA TGTGCCAGCAGCCAAGATCTTAATCAGCCCCAGCATTTT. Translating it yields CASSQDLNQPQHF. The full variable domain, with the rest looked up from reference TRBV3-1 and TRBJ1-5, is DTAVSQTPKYLVTQMGNDKSIKCEQNLGHDTMYWYKQDSKKFLKIMFSYNNKELIINETVPNRFSPKSPDKAHLNLHINSLELGDSAVYFCASSQDLNQPQHFGDGTRLSIL.

This clonotype occurred many times. DNA of the CDR3: TGTGCCAGCAGCCAAGGCAAGAGGGAGGAGCAGTACTTC. It codes for CASSQGKREEQYF. V usage is TRBV3-1 and J usage is TRBJ2-7; tentative D call: TRBD2 (5 bases). Germline CDR1 LGHDT, CDR2 YNNKEL (reference sequence). This CDR3 contains 13 residues. Between the trimmed V and J ends, which lost 1 base and 7 bases, there was a span of 11 bases.

The chain links TRBV9 to TRBJ1-6; no clear D gene. Germline V gene sequence: CDR1 SGDLS, CDR2 YYNGEE. V lost 4 bases to trimming and J lost 7 bases, with 15 bases between them. The CDR3 spans 15 residues. CDR3 nucleotides: TGTGCCAGCAGCCTGACCGGGAACGGCAATTCACCCCTCCACTTT. Translated, it gives CASSLTGNGNSPLHF.

This clonotype was recorded at least ten times. The chain employs TRBV7-8 and TRBJ1-1; D might be TRBD1 (5 bases). The CDR3 has 14 amino acids. V was shortened by 1 base and J by 5 bases, with 11 bases between the two germline ends. Germline loops: CDR1 SGHVS, CDR2 FQNEAQ. This chain's CDR3 is CASSLGGGGTEAFF. The CDR3 DNA sequence: TGTGCCAGCAGCTTAGGCGGGGGTGGTACTGAAGCTTTCTTT.

Details on this clonotype: A read error may account for a junction end that differs from germline. The CDR3 bases are TGTGCCAGCAGATTAAAGGGAAAGGGTGAAGGGGAGATGTTTTTT. Protein: CASRLKGKGEGEMFF. The rearrangement links TRBV5-5 to TRBJ2-2, with D possibly being TRBD1 or TRBD2 (5 bases each). Germline lookup yields CDR1 SGHKS and CDR2 YYEKEE (reference sequence). CDR3 size: 15 residues.

This clonotype was picked up many times. The V gene is TRBV12-3 or TRBV12-4, the J gene TRBJ2-5; D is ambiguous. Trimming removed 7 bases from V and 4 bases from J, with 7 bases in between. This CDR3 is 11 amino acids long. The CDR3 spells CASTPGETQYF. The CDR3 nucleotides are TGTGCCAGCACCCCTGGAGAGACCCAGTACTTC.

J is TRBJ1-6 and V is TRBV19; a weak D match, TRBD1 (5 bases). V gave up 11 bases and J gave up 9 bases, with 11 bases separating them. CDR3 length equals 11 residues. Germline loops: CDR1 LNHDA, CDR2 SQIVND (reference sequence). The CDR3, as DNA: TGTGCCCGAGAGAGGGGTTCACCCCTCCACTTT. Protein sequence: CARERGSPLHF.

This clonotype is medium-sized (0.01 to 0.1%) within its sample. The chain links TRBV7-2 to TRBJ2-6, with D perhaps TRBD2 (5 bases). CDR3 size: 14 residues. Trimming removed 1 base from V and 12 bases from J, with 13 bases in between. CDR1 and CDR2 from the germline V gene are SGHTA and FQGNSA. The CDR3 sequence is CASSLGGSSSVLTF. The CDR3 region has the DNA TGTGCCAGCAGCTTAGGAGGGAGCAGTAGCGTCCTGACTTTC.

This clonotype was seen at least ten times. The chain couples TRBV27 to TRBJ2-7; 8 bases align to TRBD1. CDR3 size: 12 residues. Trimming removed 4 bases from V and 6 bases from J; junction bases left unmatched: 2. From germline, CDR1 is MNHEY and CDR2 SMNVEV (reference sequence). CDR3 sequence: CASSSTGGEQYF. The CDR3 DNA reads TGTGCCAGCAGTTCAACAGGGGGCGAGCAGTACTTC.

By frequency in the sample, this clonotype is medium-sized (0.01 to 0.1%). This chain links TRBV9 with TRBJ2-1, with D uncertain. The ends were cut back, 0 bases at V and 0 bases at J, with 10 bases in the middle. The germline V gene encodes CDR1 SGDLS and CDR2 YYNGEE. CDR3 length equals 16 residues. CDR3 sequence reads: CASSVGSASSYNEQFF. In DNA form, the CDR3 reads TGTGCCAGCAGCGTAGGATCGGCTAGCTCCTACAATGAGCAGTTCTTC. The whole variable domain, filled in from reference TRBV9 and TRBJ2-1, reads DSGVTQTPKHLITATGQRVTLRCSPRSGDLSVYWYQQSLDQGLQFLIQYYNGEERAKGNILERFSAQQFPDLHSELNLSSLELGDSALYFCASSVGSASSYNEQFFGPGTRLTVL.

This clonotype was detected ten times or more. This chain joins TRBV19 and TRBJ1-1, with D uncertain. The CDR3 has 11 amino acids. Germline-derived CDR1 and CDR2 are LNHDA and SQIVND (reference sequence). V was shortened by 4 bases and J by 6 bases, with 6 bases between the two germline ends. The CDR3 region has the DNA TGTGCCAGTAGTAGGTGGCCTGAAGCTTTCTTT. Amino acid sequence: CASSRWPEAFF.

This clonotype was seen repeatedly, ten times or more. This sequence joins TRBV9 and TRBJ2-5; D may correspond to TRBD1 or TRBD2 (6 bases each). With 0 bases removed from V and 5 bases from J, the gap between germline ends came to 14 bases. This CDR3 contains 15 residues. Germline CDR1 and CDR2: SGDLS and YYNGEE. CDR3 in DNA: TGTGCCAGCAGCGTAGCTGAGGGGGGCCGGGAGACCCAGTACTTC. Protein sequence: CASSVAEGGRETQYF.

Comment on this clonotype: A read error may be the cause here, since a much bigger clone is one base away. The chain combines TRBV30 with TRBJ2-1; D possibly corresponds to TRBD2 (5 bases). Between the trimmed V and J ends, which lost 4 bases and 3 bases, there was a span of 16 bases. Germline V gives CDR1 GTSNPN, CDR2 SVGIG (reference sequence). The CDR3 has 15 residues. The CDR3: CAWNTRRALYNEQFF. CDR3 in DNA: TGTGCCTGGAATACGAGGCGGGCTCTCTACAATGAGCAGTTCTTC.

This clonotype is categorized as medium-sized (0.01 to 0.1%). This rearrangement joins TRBV12-3 or TRBV12-4 to TRBJ1-5; D is unclear. V was trimmed by 3 bases and J by 2 bases, leaving 11 bases between them. This CDR3 has 15 residues. CDR3 region: CASSFEGRGNQPQHF. CDR3 nucleotide sequence: TGTGCCAGCAGTTTTGAGGGCCGCGGCAATCAGCCCCAGCATTTT.

This clonotype occurred many times. This chain connects TRBV29-1 to TRBJ1-1, with a tentative D call TRBD1 (5 bases). The germline gives CDR1 SQVTM, CDR2 ANQGSEA. With 7 bases removed from V and 0 bases from J, the gap between germline ends came to 18 bases. This CDR3 has 15 residues. The CDR3 bases are TGCAGCGGTGGGTCCGGCTGGGGGATGAACACTGAAGCTTTCTTT. Amino acid sequence: CSGGSGWGMNTEAFF.

In this sample, this clonotype turned up many times. The chain is built from TRBV7-8 and TRBJ2-1; tentative D call: TRBD1 (6 bases). The CDR3 runs 15 residues. V lost 5 bases to trimming and J lost 8 bases, with 19 bases between them. Germline CDR1 is SGHVS and CDR2 is FQNEAQ. The CDR3 DNA reads TGTGCCAGCAGCCCTCCCCCTCGGGACATCCATGAGCAGTTCTTC. It yields the protein CASSPPPRDIHEQFF.

By sample fraction, this clonotype is medium-sized. The V gene is TRBV6-5, the J gene TRBJ2-4, with D possibly called TRBD1 or TRBD2 (6 bases each). Germline CDR1 and CDR2: MNHEY and SVGAGI. Trimming stripped 6 bases from V and 0 bases from J, with 15 bases between. This CDR3 contains 16 residues. This CDR3 is CASSPWGASAKNIQYF. The CDR3 DNA follows: TGTGCCAGCAGCCCATGGGGGGCTTCAGCCAAAAACATTCAGTACTTC.

This clonotype has a count of ten or more. The chain links TRBV20-1 to TRBJ1-1; 11 bases align to TRBD1. Germline V gene lookup returns CDR1 DFQATT and CDR2 SNEGSKA (reference sequence). The CDR3 has 14 amino acids. V gave up 0 bases and J gave up 6 bases; unmatched junction bases: 3. This CDR3 reads CSARDKGQGAEAFF. As DNA, the CDR3 is TGCAGTGCTAGAGATAAGGGACAGGGGGCTGAAGCTTTCTTT.

Relative to its sample, this clonotype is medium-sized. The CDR3 DNA follows: TGTGCCAGCAGCCAGTTTCCTAGCGGGGGTGGCGGCATTCAGTACTTC. Protein product: CASSQFPSGGGGIQYF. This sequence joins TRBV7-2 and TRBJ2-4; 10 bases match TRBD2. In germline, CDR1 is SGHTA, CDR2 FQGNSA. J lost 9 bases, V lost 5 bases, and 13 bases had no gene match. The CDR3 loop spans 16 amino acids.

This clonotype was found a few times. This could be a read error, since a much larger clone is one nucleotide away. The chain links TRBV5-6 to TRBJ2-3, with TRBD2 identical over 11 bases. The V gene's germline CDR1 is SGHDT and CDR2 YYEEEE. J was trimmed by 2 bases and V by 4 bases; bases with no gene match: 12. The CDR3 runs 18 residues. The DNA for the CDR3 is TGTGCCAGCAGCGGAGGGGGGCTAGCGGGGGGCCACACAGATACGCAGTATTTT. Its translation is CASSGGGLAGGHTDTQYF.

This clonotype was detected ten times or more. The V and J genes are TRBV10-3 and TRBJ1-3; TRBD1 is a possible D gene (5 bases). The CDR3 has 14 amino acids. Germline V CDR1 and CDR2: ENHRY, SYGVKD. The V gene lost 3 bases and the J gene lost 4 bases, with 10 bases spanning the gap. Here the CDR3 reads CAISESGYGNTIYF. In DNA, the CDR3 is TGTGCCATCAGTGAATCAGGGTACGGAAACACCATATATTTT.

About this clonotype itself: A much larger clonotype is one base distant, so this may be a read error. The V call is TRBV21-1, the J call TRBJ1-5; the tabulated D call, TRBD1, remains unverified against the DNA. TRBV21-1 is termed a pseudogene. There are 16 residues in the CDR3. The CDR3 spells CASSGRKTGWGQPQHF. Written as DNA, the CDR3 is TGTGCCAGCAGTGGGAGGAAAACAGGGTGGGGTCAGCCCCAGCATTTT.